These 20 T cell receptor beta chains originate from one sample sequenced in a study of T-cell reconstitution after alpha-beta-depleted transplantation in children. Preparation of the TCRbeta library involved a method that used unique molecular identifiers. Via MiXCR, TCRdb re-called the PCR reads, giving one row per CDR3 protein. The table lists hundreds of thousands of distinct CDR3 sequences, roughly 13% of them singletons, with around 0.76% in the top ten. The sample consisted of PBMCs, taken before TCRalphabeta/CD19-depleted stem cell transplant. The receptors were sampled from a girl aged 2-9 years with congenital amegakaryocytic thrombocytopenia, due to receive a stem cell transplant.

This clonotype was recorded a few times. CDR3 in amino acids: CASLAGLDTQYF. The CDR3 DNA is TGTGCCAGCCTAGCGGGATTAGATACGCAGTATTTT. This rearrangement joins TRBV2 to TRBJ2-3, with 9 bases aligning to TRBD2. The germline gives CDR1 SNHLY, CDR2 FYNNEI. The CDR3 loop spans 12 amino acids. V trimming: 8 bases; J trimming: 5 bases; junction bases outside the gene matches: 2.

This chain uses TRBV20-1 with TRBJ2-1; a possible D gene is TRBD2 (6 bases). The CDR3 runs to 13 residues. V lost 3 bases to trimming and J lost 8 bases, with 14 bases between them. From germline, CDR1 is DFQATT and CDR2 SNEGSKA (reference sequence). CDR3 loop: CSARGGRKDEQFF. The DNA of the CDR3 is TGCAGTGCTAGGGGGGGTAGGAAAGATGAGCAGTTCTTC.

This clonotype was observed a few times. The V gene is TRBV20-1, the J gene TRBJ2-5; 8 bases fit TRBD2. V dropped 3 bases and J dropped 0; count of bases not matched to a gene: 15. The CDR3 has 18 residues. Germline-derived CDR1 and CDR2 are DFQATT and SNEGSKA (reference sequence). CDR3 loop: CSASGWAGGPFYQETQYF. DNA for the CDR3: TGCAGTGCTAGTGGTTGGGCGGGAGGCCCATTTTACCAAGAGACCCAGTACTTC.

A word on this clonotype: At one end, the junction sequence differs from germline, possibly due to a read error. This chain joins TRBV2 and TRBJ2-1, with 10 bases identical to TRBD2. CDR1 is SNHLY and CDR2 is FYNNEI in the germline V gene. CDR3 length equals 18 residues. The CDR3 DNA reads TGTGCCTGCAGTTACCCGTCGGGGGGAAGCGGGAGGGACAATGAGCAGTTCTTC. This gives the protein CACSYPSGGSGRDNEQFF.

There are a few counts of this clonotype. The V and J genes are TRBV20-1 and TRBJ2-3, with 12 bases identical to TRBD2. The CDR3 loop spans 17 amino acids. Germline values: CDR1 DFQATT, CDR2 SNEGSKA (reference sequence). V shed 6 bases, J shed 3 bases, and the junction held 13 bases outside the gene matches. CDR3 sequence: CSALSEPTSGRTDTQYF. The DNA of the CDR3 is TGCAGTGCCCTGTCCGAACCGACTAGCGGGAGAACAGATACGCAGTATTTT.

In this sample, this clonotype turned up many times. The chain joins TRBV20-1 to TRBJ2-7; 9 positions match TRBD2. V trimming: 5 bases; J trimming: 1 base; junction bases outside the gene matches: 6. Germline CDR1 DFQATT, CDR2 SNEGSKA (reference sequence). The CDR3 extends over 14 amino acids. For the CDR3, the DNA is TGCAGTGCTCCAGAGCGGGAGGTTTCCTACGAGCAGTACTTC. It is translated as CSAPEREVSYEQYF.

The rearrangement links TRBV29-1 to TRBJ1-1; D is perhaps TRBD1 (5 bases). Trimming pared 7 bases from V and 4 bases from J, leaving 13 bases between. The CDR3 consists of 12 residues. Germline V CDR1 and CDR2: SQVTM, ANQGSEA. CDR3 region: CSAGRGGTEAFF. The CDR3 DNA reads TGCAGCGCGGGCCGGGGGGGCACTGAAGCTTTCTTT.

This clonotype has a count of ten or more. As DNA, the CDR3 is TGCAGTGCTAGTAAGCTAGCGGGAAACACCGGGGAGCTGTTTTTT. This codes for CSASKLAGNTGELFF. This chain links TRBV20-1 with TRBJ2-2; 9 positions agree with TRBD2. Germline CDR1 DFQATT, CDR2 SNEGSKA (reference sequence). The V and J ends lost 3 bases and 2 bases, in that order; junction bases with no gene match: 4. The CDR3 covers 15 residues.

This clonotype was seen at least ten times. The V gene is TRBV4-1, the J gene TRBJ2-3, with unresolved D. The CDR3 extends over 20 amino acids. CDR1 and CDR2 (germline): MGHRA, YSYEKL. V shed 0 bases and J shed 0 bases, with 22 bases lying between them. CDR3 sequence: CASSQDLSVWVQDSTDTQYF. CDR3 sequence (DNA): TGCGCCAGCAGCCAAGATTTATCAGTGTGGGTTCAGGACAGCACAGATACGCAGTATTTT.

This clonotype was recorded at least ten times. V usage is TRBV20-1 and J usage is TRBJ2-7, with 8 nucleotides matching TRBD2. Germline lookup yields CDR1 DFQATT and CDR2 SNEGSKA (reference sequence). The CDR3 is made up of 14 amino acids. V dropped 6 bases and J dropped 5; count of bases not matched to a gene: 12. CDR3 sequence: CSAVPGLVIHEQYF. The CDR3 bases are TGCAGTGCCGTCCCGGGACTAGTGATCCACGAGCAGTACTTC.

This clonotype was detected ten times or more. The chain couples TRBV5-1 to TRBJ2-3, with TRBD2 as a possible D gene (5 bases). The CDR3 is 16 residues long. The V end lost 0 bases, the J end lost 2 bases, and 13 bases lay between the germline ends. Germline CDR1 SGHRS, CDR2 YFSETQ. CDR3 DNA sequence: TGCGCCAGCAGCTTGGAACGGGGAAGGCTCACAGATACGCAGTATTTT. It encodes CASSLERGRLTDTQYF.

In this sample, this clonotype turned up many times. As DNA, the CDR3 is TGTGCCAGCCTTGGACAGGGGACTGGAAACACCATATATTTT. Encoded protein: CASLGQGTGNTIYF. V usage is TRBV2 and J usage is TRBJ1-3, with 9 positions matching TRBD1. V trimming: 8 bases; J trimming: 2 bases; junction bases outside the gene matches: 4. This CDR3 is built from 14 residues. Germline CDR1 and CDR2: SNHLY and FYNNEI.

The CDR3 DNA is TGTGCCAGCAGCGGACTGGACGGGGAGCTGTTTTTT. Translating gives CASSGLDGELFF. J is TRBJ2-2 and V is TRBV13, with D possibly TRBD2 on 5 matching bases. This CDR3 spans 12 amino acids. Germline V gene data show CDR1 as PRHDT and CDR2 as FYEKMQ (reference sequence). Trimming took off 5 bases at V and 7 bases at J, with 8 bases between the two ends.

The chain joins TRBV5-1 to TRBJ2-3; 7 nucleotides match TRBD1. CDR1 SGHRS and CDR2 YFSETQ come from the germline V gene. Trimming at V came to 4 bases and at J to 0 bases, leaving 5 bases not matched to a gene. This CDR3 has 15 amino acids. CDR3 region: CASSAPGQSTDTQYF. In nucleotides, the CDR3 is TGCGCCAGCAGCGCTCCGGGACAGAGCACAGATACGCAGTATTTT.

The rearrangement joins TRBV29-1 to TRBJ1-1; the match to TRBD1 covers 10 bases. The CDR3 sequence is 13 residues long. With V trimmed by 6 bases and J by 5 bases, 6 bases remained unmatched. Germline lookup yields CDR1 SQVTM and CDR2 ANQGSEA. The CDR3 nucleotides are TGCAGCGTGAGACAGGGGGCCGAAACTGAAGCTTTCTTT. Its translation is CSVRQGAETEAFF.

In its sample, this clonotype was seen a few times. The CDR3 bases are TGTGCCAGCAGTTTAAGTTCTCACCTTTGGGGGGTTTCTAGCCTCCAAACCAAAAACATTCAGTACTTC. Translated: CASSLSSHLWGVSSLQTKNIQYF. The chain couples TRBV12-3 or TRBV12-4 to TRBJ2-4, with D maybe TRBD2 (6 bases). The CDR3 has 23 amino acids. V lost 2 bases and J 2 bases, leaving 34 bases between the germline ends.

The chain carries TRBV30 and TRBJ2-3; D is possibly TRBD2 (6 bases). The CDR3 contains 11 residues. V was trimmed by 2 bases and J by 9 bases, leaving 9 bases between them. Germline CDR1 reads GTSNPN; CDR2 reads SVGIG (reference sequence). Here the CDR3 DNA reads TGTGCCTGGAGTAGTGGGAGGACGCAGTATTTT. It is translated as CAWSSGRTQYF.

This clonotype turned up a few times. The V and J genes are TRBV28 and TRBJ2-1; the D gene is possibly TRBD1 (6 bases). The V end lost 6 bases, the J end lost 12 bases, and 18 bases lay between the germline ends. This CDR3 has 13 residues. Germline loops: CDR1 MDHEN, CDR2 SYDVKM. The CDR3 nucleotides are TGTGCCAGCAGCCCGCAGGGGATAAGGTTGCAGTTCTTC. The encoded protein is CASSPQGIRLQFF.

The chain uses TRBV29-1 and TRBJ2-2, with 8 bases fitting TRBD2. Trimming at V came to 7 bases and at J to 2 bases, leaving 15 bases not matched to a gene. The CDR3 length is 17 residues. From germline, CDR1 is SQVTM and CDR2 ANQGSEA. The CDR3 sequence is CSAGRLTGGPNTGELFF. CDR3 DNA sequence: TGCAGCGCTGGTCGCCTAACGGGAGGGCCAAACACCGGGGAGCTGTTTTTT.

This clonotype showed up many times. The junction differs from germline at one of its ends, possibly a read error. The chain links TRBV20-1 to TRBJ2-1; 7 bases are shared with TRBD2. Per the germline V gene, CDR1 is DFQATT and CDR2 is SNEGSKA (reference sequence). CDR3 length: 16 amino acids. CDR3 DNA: TGCAGTGCGAGAGCGGGGCCCGAGACCTCCTACAATGAGCAGTTCTTC. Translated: CSARAGPETSYNEQFF.